This section outlines one T cell receptor (beta chain) sequence together with its context. Its specificity is not known. CDR3 length equals 14 residues. The ends lost 1 base at V and 4 bases at J; junction bases unmatched: 3. Germline V gives CDR1 SGHDT, CDR2 YYEEEE. This sample was taken from a study of cytomegalovirus exposure and HLA in healthy donors. In the PCR, 60 Vbeta and 13 Jbeta primers were used. Profiling relied on immunoSEQ multiplex PCR, and the TCRdb table lists in-frame clones only, not all of them. The table shows about 78,000 clones, with approximately 84% occurring only once. Study-level findings and limits: Many donors shared some public TCRs, even though most TCR sequences were rare. About 87% or about 30% of the time was how often most TCR beta V segments were productive, according to an earlier analysis.

V gene TRBV5-6 combines with J gene TRBJ1-2, with 8 bases matching TRBD1. The sequenced sample was PBMCs. The receptor was derived from a woman aged 45-60 years in good health and CMV-seronegative. CDR3 in DNA: TGTGCCAGCAGCTTGTTCGGGACAGGCTATGGCTACACCTTC. This encodes CASSLFGTGYGYTF.